This is a list of T cell receptor beta chains from one sample in a study of OX40 agonist ivuxolimab in advanced cancers. Sequencing used immunoSEQ multiplex PCR; TCRdb keeps in-frame clones, though not all of them. The table shows around 70,000 clones, with 80% to 85% occurring only once. The starting material was CD4+ or CD8+ T cells sorted from blood, obtained in a trial of the OX40 agonist ivuxolimab. These receptors all stem from an adult with an advanced solid tumor such as melanoma, head and neck, liver or kidney cancer. Both conserved end residues are part of each CDR3. D genes are given only for firm matches. Clone size is stated in some rows and not others, as once, few, many or a class when expanded.

CASSRDKDSVFNEQFF	TGTGCCAGCAGCCGGGATAAGGACTCCGTTTTCAATGAGCAGTTCTTC	TRBJ2-1	-	-	TRBV4-2
CSVGTVSGNTIYF	TGCAGCGTTGGGACGGTCTCTGGAAACACCATATATTTT	TRBJ1-3	-	-	TRBV29-1
CASSLTFLDAFF	TGTGCCAGCAGTTTGACATTTTTAGACGCTTTCTTT	TRBJ1-1	-	-	TRBV28
CASSSSKGEQYF	TGTGCCAGCAGCTCAAGTAAGGGTGAGCAGTACTTC	TRBJ2-7	few	-	TRBV7-3
CASRGGNSNQPQHF	TGTGCCAGCAGGGGTGGGAATAGCAATCAGCCCCAGCATTTT	TRBJ1-5	-	-	TRBV25-1
CASSPGQAYSYEQYF	TGTGCCAGCAGCCCCGGACAGGCCTACTCCTACGAGCAGTACTTC	TRBJ2-7	-	TRBD1	TRBV5-6
CASSPPVTGRQSEAFF	TGTGCCAGCTCACCACCCGTGACAGGGAGACAGTCTGAAGCTTTCTTT	TRBJ1-1	-	TRBD1	TRBV18
CASSYTGSQETQYF	TGTGCCAGCAGCTACACCGGGTCCCAAGAGACCCAGTACTTC	TRBJ2-5	-	-	TRBV7-9
CASKEQSGYGYTF	TGTGCCAGCAAAGAACAGAGCGGCTATGGCTACACCTTC	TRBJ1-2	-	-	TRBV28
CASRPPGGGYGYTF	TGTGCCAGCAGGCCTCCCGGAGGGGGTTATGGCTACACCTTC	TRBJ1-2	-	-	TRBV7-2
CASSLGLNRVHDGYTF	TGTGCCAGCAGCTTAGGCCTTAACAGGGTTCATGATGGCTACACCTTC	TRBJ1-2	-	-	TRBV7-9
CASSLDRNIQYF	TGTGCCAGCAGCTTGGACAGAAACATTCAGTACTTC	TRBJ2-4	-	-	TRBV5-6
CSAQGRTSEQFF	TGCAGCGCCCAGGGTCGAACTAGTGAGCAGTTCTTC	TRBJ2-1	-	-	TRBV29-1
CASSLEGGQGTEAFF	TGTGCCAGCAGCTTAGAGGGGGGCCAAGGGACTGAAGCTTTCTTT	TRBJ1-1	-	-	TRBV7-2
CASSEAGAGHTQYF	TGTGCCAGCAGTGAAGCGGGAGCTGGGCATACGCAGTATTTT	TRBJ2-3	-	-	TRBV2
CASAPRGGANQPQHF	TGCGCCAGCGCCCCCCGAGGGGGGGCCAATCAGCCCCAGCATTTT	TRBJ1-5	-	-	TRBV5-1
CASRDRGTYEQYF	TGTGCCAGCCGGGACAGGGGAACCTACGAGCAGTACTTC	TRBJ2-7	once	TRBD1	TRBV19
CASSFFGEGYEQYF	TGTGCCAGCAGCTTTTTTGGTGAGGGGTACGAGCAGTACTTC	TRBJ2-7	-	-	TRBV7-2
CATTLYGYNEQFF	TGTGCCACGACGCTGTACGGCTACAATGAGCAGTTCTTC	TRBJ2-1	-	-	TRBV6-6
CATSTTGQGSYEQYF	TGTGCCACCAGCACCACCGGACAGGGATCCTACGAGCAGTACTTC	TRBJ2-7	-	TRBD1	TRBV15
CASSLEVAGPDFSSYGYTF	TGTGCCAGCAGCTTAGAAGTTGCGGGGCCTGACTTTTCTAGCTATGGCTACACCTTC	TRBJ1-2	-	-	TRBV7-2
CASSWDSLNQPQHF	TGTGCCAGCAGCTGGGACAGCCTCAATCAGCCCCAGCATTTT	TRBJ1-5	-	TRBD1	TRBV6-5
CASSLAGQGDQPQHF	TGCGCCAGCAGCTTGGCAGGACAGGGCGATCAGCCCCAGCATTTT	TRBJ1-5	-	TRBD1	TRBV5-1
CASSLTAGVGDTQYF	TGTGCCAGCAGCTTAACTGCGGGAGTTGGAGATACGCAGTATTTT	TRBJ2-3	once	TRBD2	TRBV7-3
CASSPGLAGAYEQFF	TGTGCCAGCTCACCGGGACTAGCGGGAGCTTACGAGCAGTTCTTC	TRBJ2-1	-	TRBD2	TRBV18
CASSPSSGSTDTQYF	TGTGCCAGCTCACCATCCAGCGGGAGCACAGATACGCAGTATTTT	TRBJ2-3	-	-	TRBV18
CASSPRTSVETDTQYF	TGTGCCAGCAGCCCTCGCACTAGCGTGGAGACAGATACGCAGTATTTT	TRBJ2-3	-	TRBD2	TRBV7-9
CASSLIPAAGGPRDTQYF	TGTGCCAGCAGTTTGATCCCCGCAGCGGGAGGGCCCAGAGATACGCAGTATTTT	TRBJ2-3	-	TRBD2	TRBV28
CASRTDGSSGNTIYF	TGCGCCAGCAGAACGGACGGCTCCTCTGGAAACACCATATATTTT	TRBJ1-3	few	-	TRBV5-1
CASSLPAGQVDGYTF	TGTGCCAGCAGCTTACCGGCGGGACAGGTTGATGGCTACACCTTC	TRBJ1-2	-	TRBD1	TRBV7-2
CASSEGGQGGEKLFF	TGTGCCAGCAGTGAAGGCGGCCAGGGAGGGGAAAAACTGTTTTTT	TRBJ1-4	once	-	TRBV25-1
CAWSVLVPRNQPQHF	TGTGCCTGGAGTGTACTAGTTCCGCGGAATCAGCCCCAGCATTTT	TRBJ1-5	-	-	TRBV30
CATGRPQETQYF	TGTGCCACCGGCCGCCCCCAAGAGACCCAGTACTTC	TRBJ2-5	-	-	TRBV15